The clone carrying this TCR beta chain was seen just once. This sample stems from a study of shared clonotypes between healthy human individuals. In the study overall: Each donor's CD4 naive and CD4 memory cells filled three plates apiece, CD8 naive two, and CD8 memory one.

With V trimmed by 3 bases and J by 8 bases, 9 bases remained unmatched. The germline V gene has CDR1 KGHSH and CDR2 LQKENI. The CDR3 sequence is 15 residues long. Some clones are missing from TCRdb's copy, which holds only in-frame ones; the method was immunoSEQ multiplex PCR. The top ten clones hold 0.85% to 1.3% of a sample with more than 2 million clones, roughly 94% of them seen once. Positively selected for CCR7, the CD45RO-negative cells used as naive CD8 cells excluded terminally differentiated effector memory CD45RA+ cells. The material sequenced was naive CD8+ T cells sorted from blood. The receptor comes from a man younger than 30 in good health. The chain combines TRBV18 with TRBJ2-1; 8 bases agree with TRBD2. The CDR3 loop is CASSPTSGSWDEQFF. For the CDR3, the DNA is TGTGCCAGCTCACCCACTAGCGGTTCATGGGATGAGCAGTTCTTC.